Listed below are T cell receptor beta chains from one sample, sequenced in a study of OX40 agonist ivuxolimab in advanced cancers. Method: immunoSEQ multiplex PCR; TCRdb's copy keeps in-frame clones and lacks some. The repertoire holds about 60,000 clones, with approximately 86% as singletons. The sequenced sample was CD4+ or CD8+ T cells sorted from blood, obtained in a trial of the OX40 agonist ivuxolimab. These receptors were taken from an adult with an advanced solid tumor such as melanoma, head and neck, liver or kidney cancer. The CDR3 runs from the conserved cysteine through the conserved F or W. A D gene is named only where the DNA matches it firmly. Clone size is given for some rows only: seen once, a few or many times, or a class if the clone is expanded.

clone_size: NA
v_call: TRBV6-1
j_call: TRBJ2-1
d_call: TRBD2
cdr3_aa: CASSAGTSGSNEQFF
cdr3_nt: TGTGCCAGCAGCGCCGGGACTAGCGGTTCCAATGAGCAGTTCTTC

clone_size: NA
v_call: TRBV7-8
j_call: TRBJ2-5
d_call: NA
cdr3_aa: CASSSLGTALETQYF
cdr3_nt: TGTGCCAGCAGCTCACTAGGAACAGCCCTGGAGACCCAGTACTTC

clone_size: NA
v_call: TRBV11-3
j_call: TRBJ2-3
d_call: NA
cdr3_aa: CASSLSGTDTQYF
cdr3_nt: TGTGCCAGCAGCTTATCAGGGACAGATACGCAGTATTTT

clone_size: NA
v_call: TRBV12-1
j_call: TRBJ2-5
d_call: NA
cdr3_aa: CASSLPMPKGLAEETQYF
cdr3_nt: TGTGCCAGCAGCTTACCGATGCCTAAGGGACTAGCGGAAGAGACCCAGTACTTC

clone_size: NA
v_call: TRBV28
j_call: TRBJ2-7
d_call: NA
cdr3_aa: CASLVSVDGEQYF
cdr3_nt: TGTGCCAGCCTGGTGAGTGTTGACGGCGAGCAGTACTTC

clone_size: NA
v_call: TRBV2
j_call: TRBJ2-7
d_call: NA
cdr3_aa: CASSEGGGAYEQYF
cdr3_nt: TGTGCCAGCAGTGAAGGAGGGGGGGCCTACGAGCAGTACTTC

clone_size: NA
v_call: TRBV7-3
j_call: TRBJ2-1
d_call: TRBD2
cdr3_aa: CASSLGAGGYNEQFF
cdr3_nt: TGTGCCAGCAGCTTAGGGGCGGGAGGGTACAATGAGCAGTTCTTC

clone_size: NA
v_call: TRBV5-5
j_call: TRBJ1-2
d_call: TRBD1
cdr3_aa: CASSLDTGAGGYTF
cdr3_nt: TGTGCCAGCAGCTTGGATACAGGGGCGGGTGGCTACACCTTC

clone_size: few
v_call: TRBV4-3
j_call: TRBJ1-5
d_call: TRBD1
cdr3_aa: CASSQDRGISNQPQHF
cdr3_nt: TGCGCCAGCAGCCAAGACAGGGGGATAAGCAATCAGCCCCAGCATTTT

clone_size: NA
v_call: TRBV5-1
j_call: TRBJ1-1
d_call: NA
cdr3_aa: CASSSPGIYTEAFF
cdr3_nt: TGCGCCAGCAGCTCACCAGGGATCTACACTGAAGCTTTCTTT

clone_size: NA
v_call: TRBV9
j_call: TRBJ2-2
d_call: TRBD1
cdr3_aa: CASSVGTGAGELFF
cdr3_nt: TGTGCCAGCAGCGTCGGGACAGGAGCCGGGGAGCTGTTTTTT

clone_size: NA
v_call: TRBV14
j_call: TRBJ1-2
d_call: NA
cdr3_aa: CASSPRTQANYGYTF
cdr3_nt: TGTGCCAGCAGCCCCCGGACACAAGCTAACTATGGCTACACCTTC

clone_size: NA
v_call: TRBV11-2
j_call: TRBJ2-5
d_call: TRBD1
cdr3_aa: CASSQGQGAPETQYF
cdr3_nt: TGTGCCAGCAGCCAAGGACAGGGGGCGCCGGAGACCCAGTACTTC

clone_size: NA
v_call: TRBV7-9
j_call: TRBJ1-4
d_call: TRBD1
cdr3_aa: CASSQTGGFANEKLFF
cdr3_nt: TGTGCCAGCAGCCAGACAGGGGGGTTTGCTAATGAAAAACTGTTTTTT

clone_size: NA
v_call: TRBV6-5
j_call: TRBJ2-7
d_call: TRBD2
cdr3_aa: CASSYSKGLAGGAQYF
cdr3_nt: TGTGCCAGCAGTTACTCCAAGGGACTAGCGGGAGGTGCGCAGTACTTC

clone_size: NA
v_call: TRBV28
j_call: TRBJ2-7
d_call: TRBD2
cdr3_aa: CASIPGGELYEQYF
cdr3_nt: TGTGCCAGCATCCCCGGGGGGGAACTCTACGAGCAGTACTTC

clone_size: NA
v_call: TRBV5-1
j_call: TRBJ1-4
d_call: TRBD1
cdr3_aa: CASSLESRDRGLKLFF
cdr3_nt: TGCGCCAGCAGCTTGGAATCCCGGGACAGGGGGTTAAAACTGTTTTTT

clone_size: once
v_call: TRBV7-8
j_call: TRBJ2-2
d_call: NA
cdr3_aa: CASSLRPGTGELFF
cdr3_nt: TGTGCCAGCAGCTTAAGACCAGGGACCGGGGAGCTGTTTTTT

clone_size: NA
v_call: TRBV28
j_call: TRBJ1-5
d_call: NA
cdr3_aa: CASSSPLPGQPQHF
cdr3_nt: TGTGCCAGCAGTTCCCCCCTCCCCGGTCAGCCCCAGCATTTT

clone_size: NA
v_call: TRBV7-3
j_call: TRBJ1-2
d_call: NA
cdr3_aa: CASSLTKGRDYTF
cdr3_nt: TGTGCCAGCAGCTTAACGAAAGGCAGGGACTACACCTTC

clone_size: NA
v_call: TRBV5-4
j_call: TRBJ2-3
d_call: TRBD2
cdr3_aa: CASSLGLAGGTSDTQYF
cdr3_nt: TGTGCCAGCAGCTTGGGTCTAGCGGGAGGAACTTCAGATACGCAGTATTTT

clone_size: NA
v_call: TRBV7-2
j_call: TRBJ2-7
d_call: NA
cdr3_aa: CASSLSGSYEQYF
cdr3_nt: TGTGCCAGCAGCTTATCGGGTTCCTACGAGCAGTACTTC

clone_size: NA
v_call: TRBV7-2
j_call: TRBJ2-1
d_call: NA
cdr3_aa: CASSRDHYNEQFF
cdr3_nt: TGTGCCAGCAGCAGGGACCATTACAATGAGCAGTTCTTC

clone_size: NA
v_call: TRBV6-5
j_call: TRBJ2-7
d_call: NA
cdr3_aa: CASSPTRSYEQYF
cdr3_nt: TGTGCCAGCAGCCCGACAAGGTCCTACGAGCAGTACTTC

clone_size: NA
v_call: TRBV4-1
j_call: TRBJ2-7
d_call: NA
cdr3_aa: CASSQGSGAYEQYF
cdr3_nt: TGCGCCAGCAGCCAAGGTTCGGGAGCCTACGAGCAGTACTTC

clone_size: NA
v_call: TRBV5-6
j_call: TRBJ2-7
d_call: NA
cdr3_aa: CASSRLGEQYF
cdr3_nt: TGTGCCAGCAGCCGACTGGGCGAGCAGTACTTC

clone_size: NA
v_call: TRBV7-2
j_call: TRBJ2-2
d_call: NA
cdr3_aa: CASSLMNFANTGELFF
cdr3_nt: TGTGCCAGCAGCTTAATGAACTTCGCGAACACCGGGGAGCTGTTTTTT

clone_size: NA
v_call: TRBV18
j_call: TRBJ2-2
d_call: NA
cdr3_aa: CASSPRLGELFF
cdr3_nt: TGTGCCAGCTCACCACGGCTCGGGGAGCTGTTTTTT

clone_size: NA
v_call: TRBV9
j_call: TRBJ2-3
d_call: NA
cdr3_aa: CASSVEAGDTQYF
cdr3_nt: TGTGCCAGCAGCGTAGAAGCGGGAGATACGCAGTATTTT